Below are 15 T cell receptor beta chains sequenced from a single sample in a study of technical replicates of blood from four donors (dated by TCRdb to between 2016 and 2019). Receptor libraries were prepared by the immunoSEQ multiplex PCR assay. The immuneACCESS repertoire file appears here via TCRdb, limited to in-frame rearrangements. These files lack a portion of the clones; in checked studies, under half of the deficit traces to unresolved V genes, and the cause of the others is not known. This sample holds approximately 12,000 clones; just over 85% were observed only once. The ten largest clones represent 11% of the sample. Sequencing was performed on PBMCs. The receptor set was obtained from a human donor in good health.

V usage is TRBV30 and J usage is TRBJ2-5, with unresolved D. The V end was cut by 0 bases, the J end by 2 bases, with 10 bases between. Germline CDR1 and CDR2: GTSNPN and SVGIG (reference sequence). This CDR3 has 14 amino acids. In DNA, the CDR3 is TGTGCCTGGAGTGTCCTGGGCGTGCAAGAGACCCAGTACTTC. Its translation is CAWSVLGVQETQYF.

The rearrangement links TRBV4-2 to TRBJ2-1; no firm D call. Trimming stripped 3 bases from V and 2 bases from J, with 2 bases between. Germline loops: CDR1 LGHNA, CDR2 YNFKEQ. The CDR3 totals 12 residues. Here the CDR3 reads CASSHTYNEQFF. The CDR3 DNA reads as TGTGCCAGCAGCCATACCTACAATGAGCAGTTCTTC.

CDR3 sequence: CASSRLYEQYF. CDR3 in DNA: TGTGCCAGCAGTCGGTTGTACGAGCAGTACTTC. The chain links TRBV6-5 to TRBJ2-7, with D uncertain. The V end was cut by 5 bases, the J end by 4 bases, with 6 bases between. Per germline, CDR1 MNHEY and CDR2 SVGAGI. CDR3 length: 11 residues.

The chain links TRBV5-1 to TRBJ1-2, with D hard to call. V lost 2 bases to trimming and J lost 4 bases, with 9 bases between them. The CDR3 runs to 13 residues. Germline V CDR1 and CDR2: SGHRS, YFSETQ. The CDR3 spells CASSFWAGYGYTF. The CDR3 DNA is TGCGCCAGCAGCTTCTGGGCTGGCTATGGCTACACCTTC.

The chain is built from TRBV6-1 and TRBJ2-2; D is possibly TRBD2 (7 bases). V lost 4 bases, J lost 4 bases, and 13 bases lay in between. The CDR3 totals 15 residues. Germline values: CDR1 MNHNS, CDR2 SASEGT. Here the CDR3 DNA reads TGTGCCAGCAGTGTTGGACTAGGGGGCACCGGGGAGCTGTTTTTT. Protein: CASSVGLGGTGELFF.

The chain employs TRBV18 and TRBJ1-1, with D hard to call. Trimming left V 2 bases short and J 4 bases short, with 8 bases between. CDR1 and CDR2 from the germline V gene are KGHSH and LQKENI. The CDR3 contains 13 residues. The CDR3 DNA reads TGTGCCAGCTCACCAGAGTCTGGCACTGAAGCTTTCTTT. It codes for CASSPESGTEAFF. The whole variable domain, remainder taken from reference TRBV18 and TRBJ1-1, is NAGVMQNPRHLVRRRGQEARLRCSPMKGHSHVYWYRQLPEEGLKFMVYLQKENIIDESGMPKERFSAEFPKEGPSILRIQQVVRGDSAAYFCASSPESGTEAFFGQGTRLTVV.

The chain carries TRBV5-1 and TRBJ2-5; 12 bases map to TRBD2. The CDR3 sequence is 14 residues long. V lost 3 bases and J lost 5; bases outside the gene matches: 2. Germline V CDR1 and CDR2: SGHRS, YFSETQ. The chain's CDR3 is CASSWGTSGETQYF. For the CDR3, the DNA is TGCGCCAGCAGCTGGGGGACTAGCGGGGAGACCCAGTACTTC.

The CDR3 loop reads CASSSVAGSPHEQYF. The CDR3 DNA sequence: TGTGCCAGCAGCTCAGTAGCCGGGAGCCCCCACGAGCAGTACTTC. The chain links TRBV7-6 to TRBJ2-7, with D possibly matching TRBD2 (6 bases). CDR1 is SGHVS, CDR2 FNYEAQ, per germline. V was pared by 4 bases and J by 5 bases, with 18 bases between. This CDR3 spans 15 amino acids.

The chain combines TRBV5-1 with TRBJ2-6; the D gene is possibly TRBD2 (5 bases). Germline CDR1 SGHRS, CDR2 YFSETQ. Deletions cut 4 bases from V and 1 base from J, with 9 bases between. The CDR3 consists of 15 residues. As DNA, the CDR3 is TGCGCCAGCAGCCTGAGGGAATCTGGGGCCAACGTCCTGACTTTC. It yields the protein CASSLRESGANVLTF.

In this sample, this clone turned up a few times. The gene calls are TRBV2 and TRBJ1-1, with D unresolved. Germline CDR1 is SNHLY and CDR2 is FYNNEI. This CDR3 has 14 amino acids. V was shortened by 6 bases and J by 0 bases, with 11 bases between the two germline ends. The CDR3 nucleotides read TGTGCCAGCAGGGGAGACAAGCTGAACACTGAAGCTTTCTTT. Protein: CASRGDKLNTEAFF.

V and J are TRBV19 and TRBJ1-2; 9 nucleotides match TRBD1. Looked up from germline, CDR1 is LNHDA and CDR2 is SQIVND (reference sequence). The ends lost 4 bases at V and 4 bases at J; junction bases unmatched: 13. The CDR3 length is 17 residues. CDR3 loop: CASSTLRGQGGGYGYTF. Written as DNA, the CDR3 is TGTGCCAGTAGTACCCTTAGGGGACAGGGAGGAGGCTATGGCTACACCTTC.

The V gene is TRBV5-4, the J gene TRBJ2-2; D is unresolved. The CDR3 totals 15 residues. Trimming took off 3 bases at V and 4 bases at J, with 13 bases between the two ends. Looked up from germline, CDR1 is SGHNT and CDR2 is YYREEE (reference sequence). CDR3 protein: CASSSLLSRTGELFF. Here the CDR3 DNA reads TGTGCCAGCAGCTCCCTACTTTCTCGCACCGGGGAGCTGTTTTTT.

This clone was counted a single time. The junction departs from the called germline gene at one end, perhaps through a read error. The CDR3 loop is CASSSPGQGYDEQFF. In DNA, the CDR3 is TGTGCCAGCAGTTCCCCGGGACAGGGCTACGATGAGCAGTTCTTC. V is TRBV27 and J is TRBJ2-1; 9 nucleotides line up with TRBD1. The CDR3 extends over 15 amino acids. The germline V gene encodes CDR1 MNHEY and CDR2 SMNVEV (reference sequence).

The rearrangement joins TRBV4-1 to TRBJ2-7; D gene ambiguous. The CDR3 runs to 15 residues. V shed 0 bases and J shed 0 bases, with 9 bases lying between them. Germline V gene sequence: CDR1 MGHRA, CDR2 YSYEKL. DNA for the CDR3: TGCGCCAGCAGCCAAGATCCCGCGCCCTCCTACGAGCAGTACTTC. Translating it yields CASSQDPAPSYEQYF.

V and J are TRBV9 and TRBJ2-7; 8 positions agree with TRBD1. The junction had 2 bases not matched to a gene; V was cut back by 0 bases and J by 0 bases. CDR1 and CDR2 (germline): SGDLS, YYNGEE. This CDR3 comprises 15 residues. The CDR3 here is CASSVEGTGSYEQYF. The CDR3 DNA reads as TGTGCCAGCAGCGTAGAGGGGACAGGCTCCTACGAGCAGTACTTC.